The rows below give T cell receptor beta chains drawn from one sample of a study of CD8 T cells in ankylosing spondylitis. TCRdb reprocessed the 5' RACE reads via MiXCR and lists one record per CDR3 protein. The sample yields approximately 260,000 distinct CDR3 sequences, about 18% seen once. Input material: blood, either unsorted or a sorted T cell fraction (not recorded which). These receptors were collected from a male donor with ankylosing spondylitis or in good health (not recorded which). CDR3s leave out the opening cysteine and the closing phenylalanine or tryptophan.

J gene: TRBJ2-1; CDR3 length: 13; V gene: TRBV7-2; CDR3 protein: ASSPITSDYNEQF
J gene: TRBJ2-7; CDR3 length: 11; V gene: TRBV6-1; CDR3 protein: ASNTAGGHEQY
J gene: TRBJ1-5; CDR3 length: 10; V gene: TRBV7-9; CDR3 protein: ASSSEAQPQH
J gene: TRBJ2-2; CDR3 length: 15; V gene: TRBV7-9; CDR3 protein: ASSPGTGPFLPGELF
J gene: TRBJ2-2; CDR3 length: 12; V gene: TRBV11-2; CDR3 protein: ASSSAGGIGELF
J gene: TRBJ1-1; CDR3 length: 11; V gene: TRBV29-1; CDR3 protein: SLRGELNTEAF
J gene: TRBJ1-5; CDR3 length: 11; V gene: TRBV4-1; CDR3 protein: ASSQLGEQPQH
J gene: TRBJ2-3; CDR3 length: 13; V gene: TRBV9; CDR3 protein: ASSARRGITDTQY
J gene: TRBJ2-2; CDR3 length: 11; V gene: TRBV7-9; CDR3 protein: ASSRGVSGELF
J gene: TRBJ2-3; CDR3 length: 10; V gene: TRBV29-1; CDR3 protein: SVKEVTDTQY
J gene: TRBJ2-2; CDR3 length: 13; V gene: TRBV7-3; CDR3 protein: ASSQLASNTGELF
J gene: TRBJ2-2; CDR3 length: 13; V gene: TRBV9; CDR3 protein: ASSDRQGAGGELF
J gene: TRBJ2-3; CDR3 length: 14; V gene: TRBV5-6; CDR3 protein: ASSSSLAGGPDTQY
J gene: TRBJ2-1; CDR3 length: 14; V gene: TRBV29-1; CDR3 protein: SVEDRQFSSYNEQF
J gene: TRBJ2-7; CDR3 length: 12; V gene: TRBV14; CDR3 protein: ASSPQGSNYEQY
J gene: TRBJ1-1; CDR3 length: 13; V gene: TRBV5-1; CDR3 protein: ASSLVSGVNTEAF
J gene: TRBJ2-3; CDR3 length: 15; V gene: TRBV14; CDR3 protein: ASSQELSGSLTDTQY
J gene: TRBJ1-2; CDR3 length: 13; V gene: TRBV4-1; CDR3 protein: ASSQDWWQVYGYT
J gene: TRBJ2-7; CDR3 length: 10; V gene: TRBV27; CDR3 protein: ASSPHLGEQY
J gene: TRBJ2-2; CDR3 length: 13; V gene: TRBV9; CDR3 protein: ASSVDGSVTGELF
J gene: TRBJ2-5; CDR3 length: 11; V gene: TRBV4-1; CDR3 protein: ASRGLDQETQY
J gene: TRBJ2-1; CDR3 length: 10; V gene: TRBV20-1; CDR3 protein: SARDFPNEQF
J gene: TRBJ2-7; CDR3 length: 11; V gene: TRBV9; CDR3 protein: ASSVRASGMKY
J gene: TRBJ2-2; CDR3 length: 12; V gene: TRBV29-1; CDR3 protein: SVERRLNTGELF
J gene: TRBJ2-7; CDR3 length: 11; V gene: TRBV9; CDR3 protein: ASSVERESEQY
J gene: TRBJ2-3; CDR3 length: 13; V gene: TRBV29-1; CDR3 protein: SADRGGQNTDTQY
J gene: TRBJ2-7; CDR3 length: 15; V gene: TRBV7-2; CDR3 protein: ASSPEPTHLARHEQY
J gene: TRBJ2-1; CDR3 length: 12; V gene: TRBV9; CDR3 protein: ASSVQGREYEQF
J gene: TRBJ2-2; CDR3 length: 13; V gene: TRBV7-9; CDR3 protein: ASSFASRNTGELF
J gene: TRBJ2-7; CDR3 length: 11; V gene: TRBV29-1; CDR3 protein: SVGSDTSYEQY
J gene: TRBJ2-7; CDR3 length: 10; V gene: TRBV20-1; CDR3 protein: SVFLPIGEQY
J gene: TRBJ2-7; CDR3 length: 15; V gene: TRBV5-1; CDR3 protein: ASSFGGLAGDFHEQY
J gene: TRBJ2-1; CDR3 length: 10; V gene: TRBV13; CDR3 protein: ASSFSVNEQF
J gene: TRBJ2-2; CDR3 length: 12; V gene: TRBV27; CDR3 protein: ASSPNSGSGELF
J gene: TRBJ2-7; CDR3 length: 12; V gene: TRBV5-1; CDR3 protein: ASSPTGISYEQY
J gene: TRBJ2-3; CDR3 length: 13; V gene: TRBV14; CDR3 protein: ASSPHAVSTDTQY
J gene: TRBJ2-6; CDR3 length: 13; V gene: TRBV20-1; CDR3 protein: SARGPDSGANVLT
J gene: TRBJ2-1; CDR3 length: 16; V gene: TRBV4-1; CDR3 protein: ASSQVTTSGRDSNEQF
J gene: TRBJ2-5; CDR3 length: 11; V gene: TRBV29-1; CDR3 protein: SVPSGLAGTQY
J gene: TRBJ2-3; CDR3 length: 19; V gene: TRBV3-1; CDR3 protein: ASSQDPVTSGRPLGTDTQY
J gene: TRBJ2-1; CDR3 length: 13; V gene: TRBV12-3/TRBV12-4; CDR3 protein: VSSSRLAVYNEQF
J gene: TRBJ2-7; CDR3 length: 11; V gene: TRBV7-7; CDR3 protein: ACSPGLAYEQY
J gene: TRBJ2-1; CDR3 length: 14; V gene: TRBV9; CDR3 protein: ASSPVTSLTYNEQF
J gene: TRBJ2-5; CDR3 length: 12; V gene: TRBV20-1; CDR3 protein: SAREGRELETQY
J gene: TRBJ2-7; CDR3 length: 13; V gene: TRBV27; CDR3 protein: ASSNYGSRSYEQY
J gene: TRBJ2-7; CDR3 length: 12; V gene: TRBV7-9; CDR3 protein: ASSLSYRDHEQY
J gene: TRBJ1-1; CDR3 length: 10; V gene: TRBV6-1; CDR3 protein: ASSESRLEAF
J gene: TRBJ2-7; CDR3 length: 14; V gene: TRBV12-3/TRBV12-4; CDR3 protein: ASSFSAGVMSYEQY
J gene: TRBJ2-7; CDR3 length: 11; V gene: TRBV2; CDR3 protein: ASSEAPNYEQY
J gene: TRBJ2-3; CDR3 length: 14; V gene: TRBV12-3/TRBV12-4; CDR3 protein: ASSSLGTSGRDTQY
J gene: TRBJ1-5; CDR3 length: 12; V gene: TRBV20-1; CDR3 protein: SVPDRDFNQPQH
J gene: TRBJ2-2; CDR3 length: 17; V gene: TRBV3-1; CDR3 protein: ASSQVGLAGGPRTGELF
J gene: TRBJ2-5; CDR3 length: 13; V gene: TRBV25-1; CDR3 protein: ASSGGTGVGETQY
J gene: TRBJ1-1; CDR3 length: 14; V gene: TRBV4-3; CDR3 protein: ASSQDWGGRSTEAF
J gene: TRBJ1-4; CDR3 length: 11; V gene: TRBV6-6; CDR3 protein: ASSLITRTGWI
J gene: TRBJ2-3; CDR3 length: 15; V gene: TRBV4-3; CDR3 protein: ASSQDFSGVGTDTQY
J gene: TRBJ1-5; CDR3 length: 13; V gene: TRBV27; CDR3 protein: ASSLTGVGNQPQH
J gene: TRBJ2-3; CDR3 length: 12; V gene: TRBV2; CDR3 protein: ASIVRDWPDTQY
J gene: TRBJ2-7; CDR3 length: 13; V gene: TRBV7-2; CDR3 protein: ASSLGVAGSYEQY